The 6 T cell receptor beta chains below all came from one sample that was sequenced in a study of OX40 agonist ivuxolimab in advanced cancers. Produced via immunoSEQ multiplex PCR; TCRdb's table is partial and in-frame only. Among under 100,000 clones listed, roughly 80% were seen once. The sample here was CD4+ or CD8+ T cells sorted from blood, taken in a trial of the OX40 agonist ivuxolimab. The receptors here all came from an adult with an advanced solid tumor such as melanoma, head and neck, liver or kidney cancer.

The V and J genes are TRBV11-3 and TRBJ2-4; D is unresolved. Germline V gene sequence: CDR1 SGHNT, CDR2 YENEEA. This CDR3 region has 13 residues. V gave up 1 base and J gave up 12 bases, with 13 bases separating them. The CDR3: CASSLAPRPAQYF. Here the CDR3 DNA reads TGTGCCAGCAGCTTAGCCCCCCGACCTGCTCAGTACTTC. The entire variable domain, with the rest obtained from reference TRBV11-3 and TRBJ2-4, is as follows: EAGVVQSPRYKIIEKKQPVAFWCNPISGHNTLYWYLQNLGQGPELLIRYENEEAVDDSQLPKDRFSAERLKGVDSTLKIQPAELGDSAVYLCASSLAPRPAQYFGAGTRLSVL.

The chain combines TRBV29-1 with TRBJ2-1; 7 nucleotides line up with TRBD1. This CDR3 is 13 amino acids long. CDR1 is SQVTM and CDR2 is ANQGSEA in the germline V gene. The trim removed 4 bases at V and 4 bases at J, leaving 4 bases unmatched. The chain's CDR3 is CSVVATGYNEQFF. Here the CDR3 DNA reads TGCAGCGTTGTCGCGACAGGGTACAATGAGCAGTTCTTC.

J is TRBJ1-5 and V is TRBV19; tentatively, D is TRBD1 (6 bases). Germline CDR1 reads LNHDA; CDR2 reads SQIVND (reference sequence). Trimming took 8 bases from V and 1 from J, leaving 15 bases between them. The CDR3 runs to 15 residues. CDR3 sequence reads: CASRQSGTSNQPQHF. In DNA, the CDR3 is TGTGCCAGTCGACAGTCGGGGACAAGCAATCAGCCCCAGCATTTT.

The V and J genes are TRBV6-1 and TRBJ1-2, with 9 bases that match TRBD1. The germline CDR1 and CDR2 sequences are MNHNS and SASEGT. The CDR3 contains 13 residues. Trimming removed 6 bases from V and 6 bases from J; junction bases left unmatched: 5. CDR3 region: CASSSQGAHGYTF. Written as DNA, the CDR3 is TGTGCCAGCAGCTCACAGGGGGCCCATGGCTACACCTTC.

The CDR3 bases are TGTGCCAGCTCACCTTCGAGAGGGGCGGGTTACTCCTCTGGGGCCAACGTCCTGACTTTC. This sequence encodes CASSPSRGAGYSSGANVLTF. The chain has TRBV18 and TRBJ2-6; the D gene could be TRBD1 or TRBD2 (5 bases each). CDR1 is KGHSH, CDR2 LQKENI, per germline. V lost 3 bases, J lost 0 bases, and 21 bases lay in between. This CDR3 is built from 20 residues.

J is TRBJ2-3 and V is TRBV7-8; 7 nucleotides line up with TRBD1. The germline CDR1 and CDR2 sequences are SGHVS and FQNEAQ. The CDR3 has 17 residues. The ends lost 6 bases at V and 2 bases at J; junction bases unmatched: 14. The DNA of the CDR3 is TGTGCCAGCAGACGCACTTCTCCGGGACAGATCACAGATACGCAGTATTTT. Translated: CASRRTSPGQITDTQYF.